Listed below are T cell receptor beta chains from one sample, sequenced in a study of cytomegalovirus exposure and HLA in healthy donors. TCRdb's table, derived via immunoSEQ multiplex PCR, lists solely in-frame clones and lacks some. The sample lists some 86,000 clones, 67% occurring once. Specimen: PBMCs. These receptors came from a man between 25 and 39 years old in good health and CMV-seronegative. Each CDR3 is given with its conserved first and last residue. The D gene is left open where the match is weak. Some rows mark clone size as missing; the rest say once, few, many or name a class of expanded clone.

j_call v_call clone_size d_call cdr3_aa cdr3_nt
TRBJ1-4 TRBV5-1 - TRBD1 CASSPGQANEKLFF TGCGCCAGCAGCCCGGGACAGGCTAATGAAAAACTGTTTTTT
TRBJ2-7 TRBV25-1 - - CASSLVGQGRAYEQYF TGTGCCAGCAGTCTCGTGGGGCAGGGGAGGGCCTACGAGCAGTACTTC
TRBJ2-5 TRBV5-1 - - CASSHRDSETQYF TGCGCCAGCAGCCATCGGGACTCGGAGACCCAGTACTTC
TRBJ1-5 TRBV27 few - CASSLTGELSNQPQHF TGTGCCAGCAGTTTAACAGGTGAGCTGAGCAATCAGCCCCAGCATTTT
TRBJ1-5 TRBV2 few - CASSRTANQPQHF TGTGCCAGCAGTCGGACAGCTAACCAGCCCCAGCATTTT
TRBJ2-3 TRBV5-1 - TRBD2 CASGSPGGGTDTQYF TGCGCCAGCGGGAGTCCGGGAGGAGGAACAGATACGCAGTATTTT
TRBJ2-7 TRBV11-1 - TRBD1 CASSSHRGSYEQYF TGTGCCAGCAGCTCCCACAGGGGTAGCTACGAGCAGTACTTC
TRBJ1-2 TRBV7-2 few - CASSRRQRGYTF TGTGCCAGCAGTCGCCGACAGAGGGGCTACACCTTC
TRBJ2-1 TRBV30 - - CAWSLPRDTWDDEQFF TGTGCCTGGAGTTTACCTCGGGATACCTGGGATGATGAGCAGTTCTTC
TRBJ2-3 TRBV4-1 - - CASSQDIRRGGVF TGCGCCAGCAGCCAAGACATCCGACGAGGGGGGGTTTTT